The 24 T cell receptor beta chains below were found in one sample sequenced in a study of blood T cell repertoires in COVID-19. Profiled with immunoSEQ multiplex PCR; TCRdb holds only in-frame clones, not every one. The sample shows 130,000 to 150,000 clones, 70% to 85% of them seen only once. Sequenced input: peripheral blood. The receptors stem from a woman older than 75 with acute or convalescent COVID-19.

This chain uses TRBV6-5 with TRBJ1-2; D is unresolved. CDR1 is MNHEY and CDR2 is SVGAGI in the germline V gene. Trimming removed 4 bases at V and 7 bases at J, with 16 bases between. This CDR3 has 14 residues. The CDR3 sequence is CASSLVGGSGGYTF. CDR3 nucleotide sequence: TGTGCCAGCAGTTTGGTGGGTGGGAGTGGTGGCTACACCTTC.

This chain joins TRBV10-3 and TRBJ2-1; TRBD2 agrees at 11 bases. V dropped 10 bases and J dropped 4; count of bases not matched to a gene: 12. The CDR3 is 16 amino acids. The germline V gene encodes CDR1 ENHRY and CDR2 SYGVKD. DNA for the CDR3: TGTGCCACCCATCCCCGCACTAGCGGGGGTTACAATGAGCAGTTCTTC. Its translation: CATHPRTSGGYNEQFF.

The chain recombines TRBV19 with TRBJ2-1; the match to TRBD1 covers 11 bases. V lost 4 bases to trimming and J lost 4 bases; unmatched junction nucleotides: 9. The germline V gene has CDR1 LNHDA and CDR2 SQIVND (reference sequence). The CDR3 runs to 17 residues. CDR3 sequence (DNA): TGTGCCAGTAGTAAATACCGGGGGACAGGGGGGTACAATGAGCAGTTCTTC. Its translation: CASSKYRGTGGYNEQFF. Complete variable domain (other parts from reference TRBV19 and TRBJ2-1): DGGITQSPKYLFRKEGQNVTLSCEQNLNHDAMYWYRQDPGQGLRLIYYSQIVNDFQKGDIAEGYSVSREKKESFPLTVTSAQKNPTAFYLCASSKYRGTGGYNEQFFGPGTRLTVL.

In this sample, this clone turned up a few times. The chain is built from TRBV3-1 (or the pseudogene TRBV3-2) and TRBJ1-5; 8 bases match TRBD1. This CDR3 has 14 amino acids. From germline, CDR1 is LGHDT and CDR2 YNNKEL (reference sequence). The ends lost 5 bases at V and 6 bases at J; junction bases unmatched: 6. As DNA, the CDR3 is TGTGCCAGCAGCAACCAGGGGGCGATTCAGCCCCAGCATTTT. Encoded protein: CASSNQGAIQPQHF.

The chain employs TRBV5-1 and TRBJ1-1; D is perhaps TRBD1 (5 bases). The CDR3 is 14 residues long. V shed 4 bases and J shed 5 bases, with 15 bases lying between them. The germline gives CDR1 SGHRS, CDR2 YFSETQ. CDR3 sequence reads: CASSRSGAETEAFF. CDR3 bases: TGCGCCAGCAGCCGATCTGGGGCGGAAACTGAAGCTTTCTTT. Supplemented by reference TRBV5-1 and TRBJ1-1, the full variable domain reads KAGVTQTPRYLIKTRGQQVTLSCSPISGHRSVSWYQQTPGQGLQFLFEYFSETQRNKGNFPGRFSGRQFSNSRSEMNVSTLELGDSALYLCASSRSGAETEAFFGQGTRLTVV.

DNA of the CDR3: TGTGCCAGCAGTGGGTGGACTAGCGGGCTACGAGGGGAGACCCAGTACTTC. Translated, it gives CASSGWTSGLRGETQYF. V and J are TRBV2 and TRBJ2-5; 11 bases fit TRBD2. This CDR3 contains 17 residues. The V gene end was trimmed by 4 bases and the J gene end by 5 bases; junction bases not matched to a gene: 12. Germline V gene sequence: CDR1 SNHLY, CDR2 FYNNEI.

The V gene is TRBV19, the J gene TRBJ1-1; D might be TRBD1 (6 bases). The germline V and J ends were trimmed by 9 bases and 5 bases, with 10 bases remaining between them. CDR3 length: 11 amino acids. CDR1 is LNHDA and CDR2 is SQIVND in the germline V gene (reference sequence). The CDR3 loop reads CASLDRTEAFF. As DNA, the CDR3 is TGTGCCAGCTTGGACAGAACTGAAGCTTTCTTT.

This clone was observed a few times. CDR3 DNA sequence: TGTGCCAGCAGTGCCGCCGGGACAGTGAGGGAGCCCCAGCATTTT. Amino acid sequence: CASSAAGTVREPQHF. The rearrangement uses TRBV25-1 and TRBJ1-5; 7 positions agree with TRBD1. There are 15 residues in the CDR3. The V gene's germline CDR1 is MGHDK and CDR2 SYGVNS. J lost 8 bases, V lost 4 bases, and 11 bases had no gene match.

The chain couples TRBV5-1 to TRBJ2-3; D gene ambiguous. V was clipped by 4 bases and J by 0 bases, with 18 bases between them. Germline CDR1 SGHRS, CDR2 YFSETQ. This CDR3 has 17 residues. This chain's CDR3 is CASSPGSTSTSTDTQYF. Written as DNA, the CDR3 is TGCGCCAGCAGCCCCGGGTCTACTTCGACGAGCACAGATACGCAGTATTTT.

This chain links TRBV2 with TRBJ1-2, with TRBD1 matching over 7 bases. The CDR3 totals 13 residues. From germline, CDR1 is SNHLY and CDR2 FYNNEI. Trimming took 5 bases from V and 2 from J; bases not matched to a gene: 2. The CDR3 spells CASSSDRNYGYTF. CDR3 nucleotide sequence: TGTGCCAGCAGTTCGGACAGGAACTATGGCTACACCTTC.

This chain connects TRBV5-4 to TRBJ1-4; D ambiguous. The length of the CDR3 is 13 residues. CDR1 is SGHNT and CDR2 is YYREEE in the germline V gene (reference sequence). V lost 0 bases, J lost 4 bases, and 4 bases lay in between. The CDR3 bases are TGTGCCAGCAGCTTGGAGAGTAATGAAAAACTGTTTTTT. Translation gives CASSLESNEKLFF.

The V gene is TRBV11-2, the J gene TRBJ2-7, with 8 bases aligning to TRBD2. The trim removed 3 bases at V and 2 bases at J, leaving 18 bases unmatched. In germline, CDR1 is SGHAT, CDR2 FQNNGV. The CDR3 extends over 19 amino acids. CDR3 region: CASSFPETGGRSNPYEQYF. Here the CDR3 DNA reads TGTGCCAGCAGCTTCCCTGAGACGGGGGGGAGAAGTAATCCCTACGAGCAGTACTTC.

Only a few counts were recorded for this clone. The CDR3: CASRAGGSNYGYTF. For the CDR3, the DNA is TGTGCCAGCAGGGCCGGGGGAAGCAACTATGGCTACACCTTC. The V gene is TRBV7-2, the J gene TRBJ1-2, with a weak D call TRBD1 (5 bases). CDR3 length equals 14 residues. Trimming pared 6 bases from V and 2 bases from J, leaving 13 bases between. CDR1 and CDR2 (germline): SGHTA, FQGNSA.

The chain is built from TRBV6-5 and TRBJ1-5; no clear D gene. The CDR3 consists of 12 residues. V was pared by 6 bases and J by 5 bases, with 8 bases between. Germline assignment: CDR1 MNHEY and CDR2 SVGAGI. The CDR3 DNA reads TGTGCCAGCAGCAGAGGAGATCAGCCCCAGCATTTT. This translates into CASSRGDQPQHF.

The CDR3 here is CASSQGGGQREQFF. The CDR3 nucleotides read TGCGCCAGCAGCCAAGGCGGGGGCCAGAGAGAGCAGTTCTTC. The chain links TRBV4-3 to TRBJ2-1, with D perhaps TRBD2 (7 bases). This CDR3 spans 14 amino acids. V shed 1 base and J shed 10 bases, with 14 bases lying between them. The V gene's germline CDR1 is LGHNA and CDR2 YSLEER.

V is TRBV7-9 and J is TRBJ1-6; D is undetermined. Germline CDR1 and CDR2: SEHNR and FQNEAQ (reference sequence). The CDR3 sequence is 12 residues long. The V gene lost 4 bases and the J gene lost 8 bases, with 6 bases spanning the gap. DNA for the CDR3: TGTGCCAGCAGCTCCGGAGATTCACCCCTCCACTTT. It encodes CASSSGDSPLHF.

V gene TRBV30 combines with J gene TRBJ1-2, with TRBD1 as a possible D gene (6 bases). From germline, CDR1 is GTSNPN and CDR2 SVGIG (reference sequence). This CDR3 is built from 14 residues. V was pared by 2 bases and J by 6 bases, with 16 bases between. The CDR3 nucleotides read TGTGCCTGGAGTCAGGGACACCCTCTAGATGGCTACACCTTC. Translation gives CAWSQGHPLDGYTF.

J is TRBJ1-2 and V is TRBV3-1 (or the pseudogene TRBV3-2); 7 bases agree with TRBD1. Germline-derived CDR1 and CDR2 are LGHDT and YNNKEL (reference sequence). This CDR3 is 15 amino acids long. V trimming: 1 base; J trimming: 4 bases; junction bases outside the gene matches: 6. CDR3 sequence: CASSQARDRIYGYTF. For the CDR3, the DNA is TGTGCCAGCAGCCAAGCCAGGGACAGAATCTATGGCTACACCTTC.

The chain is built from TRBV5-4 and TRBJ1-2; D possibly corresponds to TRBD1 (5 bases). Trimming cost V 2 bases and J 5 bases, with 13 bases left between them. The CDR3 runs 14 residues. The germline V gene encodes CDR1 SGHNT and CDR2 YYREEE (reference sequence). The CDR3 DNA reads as TGTGCCAGCAGCTTTCCCGGGGGGAATTATGGCTACACCTTC. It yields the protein CASSFPGGNYGYTF.

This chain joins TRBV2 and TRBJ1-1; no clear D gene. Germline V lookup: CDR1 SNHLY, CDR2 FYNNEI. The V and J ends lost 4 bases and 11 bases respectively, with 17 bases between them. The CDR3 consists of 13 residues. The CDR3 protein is CASSGGFGRGAFF. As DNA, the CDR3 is TGTGCCAGCAGTGGTGGGTTCGGAAGAGGGGCTTTCTTT.

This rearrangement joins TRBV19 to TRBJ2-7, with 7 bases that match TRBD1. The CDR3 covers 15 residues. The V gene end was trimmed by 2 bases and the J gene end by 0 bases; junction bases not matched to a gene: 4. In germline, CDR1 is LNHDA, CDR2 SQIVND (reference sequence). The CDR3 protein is CASSIRDRDSYEQYF. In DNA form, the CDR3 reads TGTGCCAGTAGTATAAGGGACAGAGACTCCTACGAGCAGTACTTC.

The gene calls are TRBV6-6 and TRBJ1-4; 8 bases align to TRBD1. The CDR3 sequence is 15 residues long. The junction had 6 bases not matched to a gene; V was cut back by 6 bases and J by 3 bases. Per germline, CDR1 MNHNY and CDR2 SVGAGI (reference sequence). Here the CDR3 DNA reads TGTGCCAGCAGACCCCAGGGGGCGCCTAATGAAAAACTGTTTTTT. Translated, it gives CASRPQGAPNEKLFF.

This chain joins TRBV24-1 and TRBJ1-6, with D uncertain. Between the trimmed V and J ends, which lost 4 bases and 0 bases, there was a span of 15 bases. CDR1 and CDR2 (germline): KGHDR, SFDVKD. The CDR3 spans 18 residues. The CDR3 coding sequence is TGTGCCACCAGTGACCACCCCGCTCCCAGCTCCTATAATTCACCCCTCCACTTT. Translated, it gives CATSDHPAPSSYNSPLHF.

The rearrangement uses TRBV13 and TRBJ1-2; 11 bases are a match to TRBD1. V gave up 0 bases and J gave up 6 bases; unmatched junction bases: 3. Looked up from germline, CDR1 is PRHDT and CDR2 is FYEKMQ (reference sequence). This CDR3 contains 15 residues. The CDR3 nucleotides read TGTGCCAGCAGCTTAGGAGGACAGGGGGCGAATGGCTACACCTTC. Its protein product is CASSLGGQGANGYTF.